This is a list of T cell receptor beta chains from one sample in a study of cytomegalovirus exposure and HLA in healthy donors. Assay: immunoSEQ multiplex PCR; the TCRdb copy retains only in-frame clones and omits some. The data hold 200,000 to 250,000 clones, with around 90% observed a single time. Sequencing used PBMCs. The receptors here all came from a woman under 30 in good health and CMV-seropositive. The CDR3 runs from the conserved cysteine through the conserved F or W. A D gene is named only where the DNA matches it firmly. For some rows the clone size is stated as once, few or many, or as a class when expanded; others skip it.

TRBV7-9,TRBJ1-2,.,few,TGTGCCAGCAGCCCTTCAGCTGCGGGGGAGGGTGGCTACACCTTC,CASSPSAAGEGGYTF
TRBV7-9,TRBJ2-7,.,.,TGTGCCAGCAGCTTTTTAGGCGGACAGACGAGCTCCTACGAGCAGTACTTC,CASSFLGGQTSSYEQYF
TRBV7-9,TRBJ1-2,.,.,TGTGCCAGCAGCTCCCTACGGACAAGACACTATGGCTACACCTTC,CASSSLRTRHYGYTF
TRBV6-5,TRBJ2-1,TRBD1,.,TGTGCCAGCAGTCACAGGGACAGGGGAAGGCCGCAGTTCTTC,CASSHRDRGRPQFF
TRBV19,TRBJ1-1,.,.,TGTGCCAGTAGTATAGGGGCAGGGAACTTTGAAGCTTTCTTT,CASSIGAGNFEAFF
TRBV7-9,TRBJ2-7,TRBD2,few,TGTGCCAGCAGCTTAGAATGGCTAGCGGAGGGATACGAGCAGTACTTC,CASSLEWLAEGYEQYF
TRBV28,TRBJ2-1,TRBD2,.,TGTGCCAGCAGCACCGGGACTAGCTACAATGAGCAGTTCTTC,CASSTGTSYNEQFF
TRBV4-1,TRBJ1-2,.,.,TGCGCCAGCAGCCCCCAGGGCTCGGAAGGCTACACCTTC,CASSPQGSEGYTF
TRBV4-2,TRBJ2-3,TRBD1,few,TGTGCCAGCAGCCAAGAGAGGACAGGCTCCACAGATACGCAGTATTTT,CASSQERTGSTDTQYF
TRBV25-1,TRBJ1-2,.,.,TGTGCCAGCAGTCCCGAGACGGGAAACCGCTATGGCTACACCTTC,CASSPETGNRYGYTF
TRBV4-1,TRBJ1-2,.,.,TGCGCCAGCAGCCAAGACGTGTATGGCTACACCTTC,CASSQDVYGYTF
TRBV5-4,TRBJ2-7,TRBD2,.,TGTGCCAGCAGCCCTCGAATTAGCGGGACTCACGAGCAGTACTTC,CASSPRISGTHEQYF
TRBV5-6,TRBJ2-5,.,.,TGTGCCAGCAGACGTCAGGGGCTTGAGACCCAGTACTTC,CASRRQGLETQYF
TRBV15,TRBJ2-7,TRBD2,.,TGTGCCACCACCCCGATCCACCCCGGGACTAGCGGGACTCTCTACGAGCAGTACTTC,CATTPIHPGTSGTLYEQYF
TRBV30,TRBJ2-7,.,few,TGTGCCTGGAACCAGGGTTTCGAGCAGTACTTC,CAWNQGFEQYF
TRBV2,TRBJ1-4,TRBD1,.,TGTGCCAGCCTCAGACAGGGTGGTTTTAATGAAAAACTGTTTTTT,CASLRQGGFNEKLFF
TRBV5-1,TRBJ2-3,TRBD1,once,TGCGCCAGCAGCTTGCCAGGGGGCCATACGCAGTATTTT,CASSLPGGHTQYF
TRBV5-5,TRBJ2-5,TRBD2,.,TGTGCCAGCAGCTCCTTAGCGGGCTACCTGGGGGAGACCCAGTACTTC,CASSSLAGYLGETQYF
TRBV5-1,TRBJ1-2,.,.,TGCGCCAGCAGGGACGCCGGGCGTGGGCAGGGGACCTATGGCTACACCTTC,CASRDAGRGQGTYGYTF
TRBV4-1,TRBJ2-7,.,.,TGCGCCAGCAGCCCGAAAAGGACAGCAGGGCCCTACGAGCAGTACTTC,CASSPKRTAGPYEQYF
TRBV6-5,TRBJ2-1,TRBD2,.,TGTGCCAGCAGTGAACTAGCGGGAGCCAATGAGCAGTTCTTC,CASSELAGANEQFF
TRBV6-5,TRBJ2-7,.,.,TGTGCCAGCGCGCCGACTTTTCGCTCCTACGAGCAGTACTTC,CASAPTFRSYEQYF
TRBV15,TRBJ2-5,TRBD2,.,TGTGCCACCAGCCGACGGGAGGGGGTCCGGGAGACCCAGTACTTC,CATSRREGVRETQYF
TRBV27,TRBJ2-7,.,.,TGTGCCAGCAGTTTATCCTCCGGGAACGAGCAGTACTTC,CASSLSSGNEQYF
TRBV7-8,TRBJ2-5,TRBD2,.,TGTGCCAGCAGCCTCCCCCGGGCTAGCGGAAAATACCAAGAGACCCAGTACTTC,CASSLPRASGKYQETQYF
TRBV15,TRBJ1-4,TRBD1,.,TGTGCCACCAGCAGAGATCTCGGACAGGCGGAAAAACTGTTTTTT,CATSRDLGQAEKLFF
TRBV28,TRBJ1-2,.,once,TGTGCCAGCAGTTTAGACAGGACAATGGAAACTACTAACTATGGCTACACCTTC,CASSLDRTMETTNYGYTF
TRBV5-8,TRBJ2-1,.,.,TGTGCCAGCAGCTTGCCCAGGCGTACAACCTCCTACAATGAGCAGTTCTTC,CASSLPRRTTSYNEQFF
TRBV6-4,TRBJ2-3,TRBD2,few,TGTGCCAGCAGTGTAACTAGCGGGAGCACAGATACGCAGTATTTT,CASSVTSGSTDTQYF
TRBV27,TRBJ2-4,.,.,TGTGCCAGCAGCCCTACCCTAGGGGTCCAAAACATTCAGTACTTC,CASSPTLGVQNIQYF
TRBV9,TRBJ2-3,TRBD1,.,TGTGCCAGCAGCGCGAACAGGGGTCCCACAGATACGCAGTATTTT,CASSANRGPTDTQYF
TRBV11-2,TRBJ2-7,.,.,TGTGCCAGCAGCGCCCCTATTTCCTACGAGCAGTACTTC,CASSAPISYEQYF
TRBV28,TRBJ2-1,TRBD2,.,TGTGCCAGCAAAAATACCTTAGCGGGAGGGTACAGTGAGCAGTTCTTC,CASKNTLAGGYSEQFF
TRBV6-1,TRBJ2-1,TRBD2,.,TGTGCCAGCAGAGAAGCGGGGCCAATAGTGGAGCAGTTCTTC,CASREAGPIVEQFF
TRBV7-8,TRBJ1-5,.,once,TGTGCCAGCAGCATTACCCGGGGGGGATGGGAGCATTTT,CASSITRGGWEHF